The 27 T cell receptor beta chains listed next were all sequenced from one sample in a study of blood T cell repertoires in COVID-19. The assay was immunoSEQ multiplex PCR, and TCRdb's table has in-frame clones only and misses some. The data hold 65,000 to 70,000 clones, with roughly 77% observed a single time. The sample taken for sequencing was peripheral blood. These TCRs come from a human donor in a cohort sampled during active COVID-19.

The genes are TRBV12-5 and TRBJ2-2, with TRBD2 matching 10 bases. The CDR3 contains 18 residues. Germline assignment: CDR1 LGHNT and CDR2 FRNRAP. V shed 0 bases, J shed 6 bases, and the junction held 10 bases outside the gene matches. The chain's CDR3 is CASGLVGLAVTGAGELFF. Written as DNA, the CDR3 is TGTGCTAGTGGTTTGGTAGGACTAGCGGTAACCGGCGCCGGGGAGCTGTTTTTT. The full variable domain, in which reference TRBV12-5 and TRBJ2-2 provide the parts outside the CDR3, is DARVTQTPRHKVTEMGQEVTMRCQPILGHNTVFWYRQTMMQGLELLAYFRNRAPLDDSGMPKDRFSAEMPDATLATLKIQPSEPRDSAVYFCASGLVGLAVTGAGELFFGEGSRLTVL.

The CDR3 DNA follows: TGCGCCAGCAGCCAATCCGTCTTAGGAGGGGCTCGGGAGCAGTACTTC. It yields the protein CASSQSVLGGAREQYF. This chain joins TRBV4-1 and TRBJ2-7; TRBD2 might be the D (6 bases). The CDR3 is 16 amino acids. The V gene's germline CDR1 is MGHRA and CDR2 YSYEKL. Trimming left V 2 bases short and J 7 bases short, with 21 bases between.

V gene TRBV10-2 combines with J gene TRBJ1-2; 7 bases agree with TRBD1. Germline trimming cut 6 bases from V and 1 base from J; bases unmatched to any gene: 8. Germline CDR1 is WSHSY and CDR2 is SAAADI. The CDR3 loop spans 15 amino acids. CDR3 coding DNA: TGCGCCAGCAGCCATGACAGGGCGATTAACTATGGCTACACCTTC. It is translated as CASSHDRAINYGYTF.

As for this clone: This may come from a read error, since a much larger clone is one base off. Other DNA sequences from this sample encode an identical CDR3 as well. The chain carries TRBV6-5 and TRBJ1-2; 10 bases match TRBD1. Germline loops: CDR1 MNHEY, CDR2 SVGAGI. V dropped 0 bases and J dropped 4; count of bases not matched to a gene: 5. CDR3 length: 16 residues. CDR3 region: CASSYSRTGGGYGYTF. In nucleotides, the CDR3 is TGTGCCAGCAGTTACTCCCGGACAGGGGGAGGCTATGGCTACACCTTC.

The V and J genes are TRBV5-1 and TRBJ2-3; 9 bases are shared with TRBD2. Germline-derived CDR1 and CDR2 are SGHRS and YFSETQ. The junction had 7 bases not matched to a gene; V was cut back by 0 bases and J by 2 bases. The CDR3 sequence is 17 residues long. CDR3 sequence: CASSLATSGRNTDTQYF. CDR3 coding DNA: TGCGCCAGCAGCTTGGCTACTAGCGGGCGAAACACAGATACGCAGTATTTT.

The chain combines TRBV7-2 with TRBJ2-7; 7 bases agree with TRBD1. Germline V CDR1 and CDR2: SGHTA, FQGNSA. The CDR3 contains 16 residues. The J segment lost 2 bases and the V segment lost 1 base, leaving 8 bases of the junction unmatched. The CDR3 bases are TGTGCCAGCAGCTTAGAGGGCCAGGGGGTCCCCTACGAGCAGTACTTC. It encodes CASSLEGQGVPYEQYF.

V gene TRBV30 combines with J gene TRBJ1-5, with TRBD1 matching 10 bases. Germline CDR1 reads GTSNPN; CDR2 reads SVGIG (reference sequence). The CDR3 is made up of 13 amino acids. Germline trimming cut 3 bases from V and 6 bases from J; bases unmatched to any gene: 2. The CDR3: CAWRTGGGQPQHF. The CDR3 coding sequence is TGTGCCTGGAGGACAGGGGGCGGTCAGCCCCAGCATTTT.

The V and J genes are TRBV28 and TRBJ1-5; TRBD1 matches 8 bases. Per the germline V gene, CDR1 is MDHEN and CDR2 is SYDVKM. With V trimmed by 5 bases and J by 1 base, 4 bases remained unmatched. This CDR3 has 15 residues. The CDR3 DNA is TGTGCCAGCAGTACCTCAGGGGGCAGCAATCAGCCCCAGCATTTT. It codes for CASSTSGGSNQPQHF.

The rearrangement uses TRBV3-1 (or the pseudogene TRBV3-2) and TRBJ2-3; TRBD2 agrees at 7 bases. This CDR3 has 15 residues. J lost 0 bases, V lost 4 bases, and 4 bases had no gene match. In germline, CDR1 is LGHDT, CDR2 YNNKEL (reference sequence). In DNA, the CDR3 is TGTGCCAGCAGCCCGCCTAGCGGCAGCACAGATACGCAGTATTTT. Protein: CASSPPSGSTDTQYF.

This clone was observed a handful of times. The V gene is TRBV18, the J gene TRBJ2-1, with D possibly TRBD2 on 6 matching bases. Germline loops: CDR1 KGHSH, CDR2 LQKENI. V was pared by 3 bases and J by 3 bases, with 12 bases between. The CDR3 is made up of 15 amino acids. CDR3 sequence (DNA): TGTGCCAGCTCACCGGCGGGGCTGGGCTACAATGAGCAGTTCTTC. It encodes CASSPAGLGYNEQFF.

The chain employs TRBV4-2 and TRBJ2-1; the D gene is possibly TRBD2 (6 bases). There are 14 residues in the CDR3. V lost 4 bases and J 8 bases, leaving 15 bases between the germline ends. Looked up from germline, CDR1 is LGHNA and CDR2 is YNFKEQ. The CDR3 region has the DNA TGTGCCAGCAGCCTTGGACTGGGGGGTGATGAGCAGTTCTTC. Translating it yields CASSLGLGGDEQFF.

The V and J genes are TRBV7-8 and TRBJ2-7; TRBD2 aligns across 14 bases. The CDR3 consists of 13 residues. The V and J ends lost 3 bases and 12 bases, in that order; junction bases with no gene match: 4. CDR1 and CDR2 (germline): SGHVS, FQNEAQ. Here the CDR3 reads CASSFGLAGGLYF. The DNA for the CDR3 is TGTGCCAGCAGCTTTGGACTAGCGGGAGGTCTGTACTTC.

V is TRBV19 and J is TRBJ1-2; tentatively, D is TRBD1 (5 bases). CDR1 and CDR2 from the germline V gene are LNHDA and SQIVND (reference sequence). The germline V and J ends were trimmed by 6 bases and 0 bases, with 14 bases remaining between them. The CDR3 covers 15 residues. CDR3 coding DNA: TGTGCCAGTAGCACGACAGCTATCGCTAACTATGGCTACACCTTC. Amino acids: CASSTTAIANYGYTF.

This clone was seen a few times. The rearrangement joins TRBV6-2 or TRBV6-3 to TRBJ2-2; D gene uncertain. This CDR3 comprises 15 residues. V was clipped by 4 bases and J by 3 bases, with 12 bases between them. From germline, CDR1 is MNHEY and CDR2 SVGEGT. The DNA for the CDR3 is TGTGCCAGCAGTTCTATTACCACTTACACCGGGGAGCTGTTTTTT. Protein: CASSSITTYTGELFF.

The V call is TRBV30, the J call TRBJ2-7; D gene uncertain. V was pared by 0 bases and J by 3 bases, with 9 bases between. Germline CDR1 and CDR2: GTSNPN and SVGIG (reference sequence). There are 13 residues in the CDR3. In DNA, the CDR3 is TGTGCCTGGAGTGTAGAGGCACGCTACGAGCAGTACTTC. It is translated as CAWSVEARYEQYF.

This rearrangement joins TRBV6-5 to TRBJ2-2, with 8 positions matching TRBD2. Trimming cost V 0 bases and J 6 bases; bases outside gene matches: 6. CDR1 and CDR2 (germline): MNHEY, SVGAGI. The CDR3 consists of 16 residues. The CDR3 nucleotides read TGTGCCAGCAGTTACTCGAGGAGCGGGAGAGCCGGGGAGCTGTTTTTT. Amino acids: CASSYSRSGRAGELFF.

The gene calls are TRBV28 and TRBJ1-1, with D maybe TRBD1 (5 bases). CDR1 is MDHEN, CDR2 SYDVKM, per germline. The CDR3 has 13 amino acids. Trimming took 3 bases from V and 4 from J, leaving 9 bases between them. Here the CDR3 DNA reads TGTGCCAGCAGTTTGGGGGGGTTCACTGAAGCTTTCTTT. This codes for CASSLGGFTEAFF.

This clone was seen only once. The V call is TRBV27, the J call TRBJ1-6; a possible D gene is TRBD1 (5 bases). The length of the CDR3 is 18 residues. The germline V and J ends were trimmed by 7 bases and 0 bases, with 19 bases remaining between them. Germline V gene data show CDR1 as MNHEY and CDR2 as SMNVEV (reference sequence). For the CDR3, the DNA is TGTGCCAGCAAAGGAGTTATTGGGGCGAGCTCCTATAATTCACCCCTCCACTTT. It specifies CASKGVIGASSYNSPLHF.

This clone was seen a handful of times. The chain joins TRBV7-3 to TRBJ2-1; 8 nucleotides align to TRBD2. Trimming took 3 bases from V and 5 from J; bases not matched to a gene: 6. This CDR3 has 15 residues. The germline gives CDR1 SGHTA, CDR2 FQGTGA. This CDR3 reads CASSFSGSSNNEQFF. CDR3 in DNA: TGTGCCAGCAGCTTCAGCGGGAGTTCTAACAATGAGCAGTTCTTC.

On this clone: Its ends do not fully match the called genes, so a read error is possible. The chain links TRBV2 to TRBJ2-2; tentative D call: TRBD2 (5 bases). Per the germline V gene, CDR1 is SNHLY and CDR2 is FYNNEI. This CDR3 contains 14 residues. The CDR3 loop is CASGDYLNTGELFF. In nucleotides, the CDR3 is TGTGCCAGCGGTGACTACCTGAACACCGGGGAGCTGTTTTTT.

V and J are TRBV7-9 and TRBJ1-1; no definite D call. The CDR3 is 13 amino acids. V was shortened by 3 bases and J by 1 base, with 6 bases between the two germline ends. Looked up from germline, CDR1 is SEHNR and CDR2 is FQNEAQ (reference sequence). The CDR3 coding sequence is TGTGCCAGCAGCTTCGCGGGGAACACTGAAGCTTTCTTT. Translating gives CASSFAGNTEAFF.

The chain employs TRBV5-4 and TRBJ1-1, with 7 bases aligning to TRBD1. Germline CDR1 SGHNT, CDR2 YYREEE (reference sequence). The CDR3 covers 12 residues. V was pared by 3 bases and J by 5 bases, with 1 base of the junction left unmatched. In nucleotides, the CDR3 is TGTGCCAGCAGCTCGGACAGGACTGAAGCTTTCTTT. This codes for CASSSDRTEAFF.

V and J are TRBV7-9 and TRBJ2-5; 9 bases agree with TRBD1. Germline CDR1 reads SEHNR; CDR2 reads FQNEAQ (reference sequence). The J segment lost 3 bases and the V segment lost 2 bases, leaving 1 base of the junction unmatched. This CDR3 contains 14 residues. The CDR3 nucleotides read TGTGCCAGCAGCTTAACAGGGGGCGAAGAGACCCAGTACTTC. Translation: CASSLTGGEETQYF.

The chain recombines TRBV18 with TRBJ2-7; the match to TRBD1 covers 8 bases. The CDR3 runs 13 residues. Trimming cost V 4 bases and J 5 bases; bases outside gene matches: 4. Germline CDR1 KGHSH, CDR2 LQKENI. The CDR3 DNA reads TGTGCCAGCTCACGTAACAGGGGGGACGAGCAGTACTTC. This translates into CASSRNRGDEQYF.

The gene calls are TRBV6-5 and TRBJ1-1; tentative D call: TRBD1 (6 bases). Germline CDR1 reads MNHEY; CDR2 reads SVGAGI. The CDR3 length is 13 residues. The ends were cut back, 5 bases at V and 4 bases at J, with 11 bases in the middle. The CDR3 DNA is TGTGCCAGCAGTCTTACAGGGCCCACTGAAGCTTTCTTT. The encoded protein is CASSLTGPTEAFF.

To note about this clone: This sample includes further DNA sequences coding for the same CDR3. This chain connects TRBV7-6 to TRBJ2-7; 7 nucleotides agree with TRBD2. Losses at the gene ends were 5 bases for V and 4 bases for J; bases not matched to a gene: 5. Per the germline V gene, CDR1 is SGHVS and CDR2 is FNYEAQ. The CDR3 is made up of 13 amino acids. The CDR3 nucleotides are TGTGCCAGCAGCCCTACGGGGGGTTACGAGCAGTACTTC. Its protein product is CASSPTGGYEQYF.

The V gene is TRBV28, the J gene TRBJ1-1, with D perhaps TRBD1 (6 bases). CDR1 and CDR2 (germline): MDHEN, SYDVKM. The CDR3 is 14 residues long. Trimming removed 5 bases from V and 6 bases from J, with 16 bases in between. CDR3 in DNA: TGTGCCAGCAGTGTACCAGGGGAGTTATCTGAAGCTTTCTTT. Translating it yields CASSVPGELSEAFF. The full variable domain, with the rest looked up from reference TRBV28 and TRBJ1-1, is DVKVTQSSRYLVKRTGEKVFLECVQDMDHENMFWYRQDPGLGLRLIYFSYDVKMKEKGDIPEGYSVSREKKERFSLILESASTNQTSMYLCASSVPGELSEAFFGQGTRLTVV.